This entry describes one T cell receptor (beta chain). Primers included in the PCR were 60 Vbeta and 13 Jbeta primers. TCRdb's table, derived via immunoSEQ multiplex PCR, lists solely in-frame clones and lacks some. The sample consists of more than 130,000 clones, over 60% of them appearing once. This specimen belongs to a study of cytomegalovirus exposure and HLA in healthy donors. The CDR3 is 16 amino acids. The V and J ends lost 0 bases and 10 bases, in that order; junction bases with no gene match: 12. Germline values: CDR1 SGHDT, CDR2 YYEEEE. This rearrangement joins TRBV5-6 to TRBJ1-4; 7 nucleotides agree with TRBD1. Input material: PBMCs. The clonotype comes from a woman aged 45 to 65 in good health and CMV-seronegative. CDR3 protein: CASSLAGRGRAGKLFF. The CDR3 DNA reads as TGTGCCAGCAGCTTGGCCGGTAGGGGGCGGGCGGGAAAACTGTTTTTT.